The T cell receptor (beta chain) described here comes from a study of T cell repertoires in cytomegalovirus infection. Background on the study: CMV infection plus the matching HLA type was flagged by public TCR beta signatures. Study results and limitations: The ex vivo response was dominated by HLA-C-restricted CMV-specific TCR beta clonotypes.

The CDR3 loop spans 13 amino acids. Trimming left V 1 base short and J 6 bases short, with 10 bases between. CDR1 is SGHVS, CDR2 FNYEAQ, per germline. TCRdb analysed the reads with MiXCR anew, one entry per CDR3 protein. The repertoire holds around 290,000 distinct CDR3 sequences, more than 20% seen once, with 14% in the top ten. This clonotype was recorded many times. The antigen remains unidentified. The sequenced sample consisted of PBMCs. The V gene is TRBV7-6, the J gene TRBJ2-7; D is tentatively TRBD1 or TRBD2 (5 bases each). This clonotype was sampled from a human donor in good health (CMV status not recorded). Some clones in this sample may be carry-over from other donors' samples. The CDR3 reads CASSLGDASEQYF. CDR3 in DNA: TGTGCCAGCAGCTTAGGGGACGCCTCCGAGCAGTACTTC.